The 4 T cell receptor beta chains reported below all come from one sample, sequenced in a study of T cells in narcolepsy. The protocol was immunoSEQ multiplex PCR, while the TCRdb copy is restricted to in-frame clones and leaves out a portion. The sample records around 17,000 clones, 55% to 80% being singletons. Source material: CD45RA- memory CD8+ T cells from PBMCs. The receptor source for this set is a human donor with narcolepsy.

This rearrangement joins TRBV27 to TRBJ1-4; D not certain. From germline, CDR1 is MNHEY and CDR2 SMNVEV (reference sequence). This CDR3 region has 13 residues. Trimming cost V 4 bases and J 11 bases, with 14 bases left between them. This CDR3 reads CASSSSDGKKLFF. The DNA of the CDR3 is TGTGCCAGCAGTTCCTCGGACGGAAAGAAACTGTTTTTT. Full variable domain (outside the CDR3, taken from reference TRBV27 and TRBJ1-4): EAQVTQNPRYLITVTGKKLTVTCSQNMNHEYMSWYRQDPGLGLRQIYYSMNVEVTDKGDVPEGYKVSRKEKRNFPLILESPSPNQTSLYFCASSSSDGKKLFFGSGTQLSVL.

The CDR3 sequence: CAAAPPGTEAFF. CDR3 in DNA: TGTGCCGCAGCACCGCCGGGCACTGAAGCTTTCTTT. The rearrangement links TRBV7-9 to TRBJ1-1; unclear D gene. This CDR3 contains 12 residues. Per the germline V gene, CDR1 is SEHNR and CDR2 is FQNEAQ (reference sequence). The V end lost 11 bases, the J end lost 4 bases, and 14 bases lay between the germline ends.

The chain is built from TRBV6-5 and TRBJ2-1; 7 bases line up with TRBD2. The V gene end was trimmed by 2 bases and the J gene end by 3 bases; junction bases not matched to a gene: 1. The CDR3 is 14 residues long. Germline CDR1 and CDR2: MNHEY and SVGAGI. The CDR3 DNA reads TGTGCCAGCAGTTACCCGGGGGGCTACAATGAGCAGTTCTTC. This gives the protein CASSYPGGYNEQFF.

This clone came up a few times. The genes are TRBV7-9 and TRBJ1-2; tentative D call: TRBD1 (6 bases). This CDR3 spans 13 amino acids. Germline V gene data show CDR1 as SEHNR and CDR2 as FQNEAQ (reference sequence). The V and J ends lost 1 base and 8 bases respectively, with 11 bases between them. The CDR3 is CASSLGTARGYTF. As DNA, the CDR3 is TGTGCCAGCAGCTTAGGGACAGCGCGCGGCTACACCTTC. Filled out from reference TRBV7-9 and TRBJ1-2, the complete variable domain reads DTGVSQNPRHKITKRGQNVTFRCDPISEHNRLYWYRQTLGQGPEFLTYFQNEAQLEKSRLLSDRFSAERPKGSFSTLEIQRTEQGDSAMYLCASSLGTARGYTFGSGTRLTVV.